This T cell receptor (beta chain) was sequenced during a study of blood T cell repertoires in COVID-19. Looking at the study overall: Sources were T cells, B-cell-depleted T cells, or PBMCs; the material itself was cDNA or gDNA.

In germline, CDR1 is KGHDR, CDR2 SFDVKD. This CDR3 region has 16 residues. Trimming removed 3 bases at V and 2 bases at J, with 16 bases between. Repertoires were generated with immunoSEQ multiplex PCR, while TCRdb's copy carries only in-frame clones and drops some. Among approximately 320,000 clones, 65% to 90% were seen once, and the ten largest hold 6% to 9%. The sequenced material came from peripheral blood. This clonotype was sampled from a human donor in a cohort sampled during active COVID-19. The V and J genes are TRBV24-1 and TRBJ2-7; tentative D call: TRBD1 (5 bases). The CDR3: CATSDADSSSTYEQYF. Written as DNA, the CDR3 is TGTGCCACCAGTGATGCTGACAGTTCCAGCACCTACGAGCAGTACTTC.